This entry lists 18 T cell receptor beta chains sequenced from one sample in a study of blood T cells in healthy people across ages. A J-beta primer mix and a sample-barcoded 5' primer were used in a second PCR of about 7 to 12 cycles. From the 5' RACE reads, TCRdb called clonotypes with MiXCR, one entry per CDR3 protein. Here the sample spans 600,000 to 800,000 distinct CDR3 sequences, around 20% being singletons. Material for sequencing was blood. The receptors here all came from a man between 65 and 85 years old in good health.

This sequence joins TRBV20-1 and TRBJ2-5; TRBD2 aligns across 7 bases. The closer fit of TRBJ2-1 to the DNA end suggests the J call may be wrong. This CDR3 is 16 amino acids long. Germline V CDR1 and CDR2: DFQATT, SNEGSKA (reference sequence). The CDR3 loop is CSARGEGGGSNNEQFF. In DNA, the CDR3 is TGCAGTGCCCGAGGGGAGGGAGGCGGGTCTAACAATGAGCAGTTCTTC.

J is TRBJ2-4 and V is TRBV28; D is undetermined. V lost 4 bases and J 0 bases, leaving 10 bases between the germline ends. CDR1 and CDR2 (germline): MDHEN, SYDVKM. This CDR3 comprises 15 residues. The CDR3 DNA reads TGTGCCAGCAGTTCTACGCGAATAGCCAAAAACATTCAGTACTTC. Protein sequence: CASSSTRIAKNIQYF. Looking up the rest from reference TRBV28 and TRBJ2-4 gives the full variable domain: DVKVTQSSRYLVKRTGEKVFLECVQDMDHENMFWYRQDPGLGLRLIYFSYDVKMKEKGDIPEGYSVSREKKERFSLILESASTNQTSMYLCASSSTRIAKNIQYFGAGTRLSVL.

This clonotype showed up many times. The chain carries TRBV29-1 and TRBJ2-3; 10 nucleotides match TRBD1. V trimming: 3 bases; J trimming: 9 bases; junction bases outside the gene matches: 9. CDR3 length: 14 amino acids. The germline V gene has CDR1 SQVTM and CDR2 ANQGSEA. The CDR3 is CSVELTGGRQTQYF. The CDR3, as DNA: TGCAGCGTTGAGCTGACAGGGGGCCGGCAGACGCAGTATTTT.

This clonotype appeared many times. This chain joins TRBV19 and TRBJ2-7; D is undetermined. With 1 base removed from V and 7 bases from J, the gap between germline ends came to 11 bases. In germline, CDR1 is LNHDA, CDR2 SQIVND (reference sequence). CDR3 length equals 13 residues. The CDR3 reads CASSIVSSMEQYF. The DNA of the CDR3 is TGTGCCAGTAGTATAGTATCCTCCATGGAGCAGTACTTC. Together with reference TRBV19 and TRBJ2-7, the CDR3 gives the full variable domain: DGGITQSPKYLFRKEGQNVTLSCEQNLNHDAMYWYRQDPGQGLRLIYYSQIVNDFQKGDIAEGYSVSREKKESFPLTVTSAQKNPTAFYLCASSIVSSMEQYFGPGTRLTVT.

The genes are TRBV7-8 and TRBJ2-3, with D possibly matching TRBD2 (6 bases). Per germline, CDR1 SGHVS and CDR2 FQNEAQ. The CDR3 totals 17 residues. V dropped 1 base and J dropped 2 bases, with 16 bases sitting between them. The CDR3 coding sequence is TGTGCCAGCAGCTTAGGGAGGCGGGGACCCTACACAGATACGCAGTATTTT. Translation gives CASSLGRRGPYTDTQYF.

V gene TRBV7-2 combines with J gene TRBJ2-3; 9 bases align to TRBD1. The germline CDR1 and CDR2 sequences are SGHTA and FQGNSA. V shed 3 bases and J 2 bases; nucleotides not matched to a gene: 6. The CDR3 sequence is 16 residues long. The CDR3 is CASSLTQGAFTDTQYF. The CDR3 DNA reads TGTGCCAGCAGCTTGACACAGGGGGCCTTCACAGATACGCAGTATTTT.

The chain has TRBV9 and TRBJ2-3, with D possibly TRBD2 on 5 matching bases. Germline lookup yields CDR1 SGDLS and CDR2 YYNGEE. V was clipped by 9 bases and J by 7 bases, with 9 bases between them. The CDR3 is 10 residues long. The CDR3 spells CAKIAHTQYF. CDR3 sequence (DNA): TGTGCCAAGATAGCGCATACGCAGTATTTT. Complete variable domain (other parts from reference TRBV9 and TRBJ2-3): DSGVTQTPKHLITATGQRVTLRCSPRSGDLSVYWYQQSLDQGLQFLIQYYNGEERAKGNILERFSAQQFPDLHSELNLSSLELGDSALYFCAKIAHTQYFGPGTRLTVL.

This clonotype appeared once. The chain recombines TRBV25-1 with TRBJ2-7; D perhaps matches TRBD2 (5 bases). In germline, CDR1 is MGHDK, CDR2 SYGVNS. The CDR3 consists of 14 residues. V was shortened by 10 bases and J by 0 bases, with 16 bases between the two germline ends. In DNA, the CDR3 is TGTGCCACCTCGAAAGAGACTACCTCCTACGAGCAGTACTTC. This sequence encodes CATSKETTSYEQYF.

The chain uses TRBV4-1 and TRBJ2-2; the match to TRBD2 covers 14 bases. This CDR3 is built from 17 residues. With 4 bases clipped from V and 4 bases from J, the junction kept 5 bases outside the gene matches. Germline V lookup: CDR1 MGHRA, CDR2 YSYEKL. The CDR3: CASSLRLAGGSTGELFF. CDR3 sequence (DNA): TGCGCCAGCAGCCTTCGACTAGCGGGAGGGAGCACCGGGGAGCTGTTTTTT.

Ten or more counts support this clonotype. The V and J genes are TRBV6-6 and TRBJ2-5; D remains unclear. The germline V gene encodes CDR1 MNHNY and CDR2 SVGAGI (reference sequence). The CDR3 runs 14 residues. Trimming took 2 bases from V and 4 from J, leaving 11 bases between them. This chain's CDR3 is CASSYPGDAETQYF. The CDR3 DNA follows: TGTGCCAGCAGTTACCCCGGTGACGCAGAGACCCAGTACTTC.

J is TRBJ2-5 and V is TRBV10-2; 10 positions agree with TRBD2. The J call may be wrong; the DNA end is better matched by TRBJ2-7. CDR1 is WSHSY and CDR2 is SAAADI in the germline V gene. The CDR3 consists of 16 residues. The CDR3 DNA reads as TGCGCCAGCAGTGCCTTATCTAGCGGGAGTTTCTACGAGCAGTACTTC. It codes for CASSALSSGSFYEQYF.

The chain couples TRBV12-3 or TRBV12-4 to TRBJ1-3, with D perhaps TRBD1 (5 bases). The CDR3 consists of 13 residues. The ends were cut back, 6 bases at V and 3 bases at J, with 9 bases in the middle. The CDR3 bases are TGTGCCAGCAGCCAGGGAATTGGAAACACCATATATTTT. Its protein product is CASSQGIGNTIYF.

In its sample, this clonotype was seen a few times. The V gene is TRBV6-5, the J gene TRBJ1-1, with D tentatively TRBD1 (6 bases). CDR1 and CDR2 from the germline V gene are MNHEY and SVGAGI. The ends were cut back, 2 bases at V and 1 base at J, with 8 bases in the middle. CDR3 length: 14 residues. The CDR3 is CASSYGQKNTEAFF. The CDR3 DNA reads as TGTGCCAGCAGTTACGGACAGAAGAACACTGAAGCTTTCTTT.

There are a few counts of this clonotype. J is TRBJ2-5 and V is TRBV5-1; possibly TRBD1 for D (8 bases). The CDR3 runs to 15 residues. The germline CDR1 and CDR2 sequences are SGHRS and YFSETQ. The ends were cut back, 0 bases at V and 2 bases at J, with 11 bases in the middle. The CDR3 reads CASSLDRGGQETQYF. In DNA form, the CDR3 reads TGCGCCAGCAGCTTGGACAGGGGGGGGCAAGAGACCCAGTACTTC.

This clonotype occurred a few times. The chain employs TRBV2 and TRBJ1-6; TRBD1 is a possible D gene (6 bases). Germline-derived CDR1 and CDR2 are SNHLY and FYNNEI. This CDR3 contains 16 residues. Deletions cut 2 bases from V and 11 bases from J, with 19 bases between. CDR3 coding DNA: TGTGCCAGCAGTGAACGTACGGTTCAGGGGATGCCACCCCTCCACTTT. Encoded protein: CASSERTVQGMPPLHF.

This clonotype was recorded a few times. The gene calls are TRBV29-1 and TRBJ2-7; D is uncertain. The CDR3 totals 13 residues. The V and J ends lost 5 bases and 4 bases respectively, with 15 bases between them. CDR1 is SQVTM and CDR2 is ANQGSEA in the germline V gene. Here the CDR3 reads CSVRGPSPYEQYF. For the CDR3, the DNA is TGCAGCGTTCGTGGGCCCTCACCTTACGAGCAGTACTTC.

This clonotype was seen a handful of times. The chain is built from TRBV5-1 and TRBJ2-1, with 9 bases that match TRBD1. V lost 4 bases, J lost 3 bases, and 8 bases stayed unmatched. Germline assignment: CDR1 SGHRS and CDR2 YFSETQ. The CDR3 is made up of 16 amino acids. The DNA for the CDR3 is TGCGCCAGCAGCATAGACACAGGGGGCGGCTACAATGAGCAGTTCTTC. Residues: CASSIDTGGGYNEQFF.

In this sample, this clonotype turned up a few times. This chain connects TRBV15 to TRBJ2-5; unclear D gene. CDR1 is LNHNV and CDR2 is YYDKDF in the germline V gene (reference sequence). This CDR3 contains 15 residues. With 5 bases removed from V and 2 bases from J, the gap between germline ends came to 15 bases. This chain's CDR3 is CATSSSPSLQETQYF. Here the CDR3 DNA reads TGTGCCACCAGCTCCTCGCCGAGCCTTCAAGAGACCCAGTACTTC. Full variable domain (remainder filled in from reference TRBV15 and TRBJ2-5): DAMVIQNPRYQVTQFGKPVTLSCSQTLNHNVMYWYQQKSSQAPKLLFHYYDKDFNNEADTPDNFQSRRPNTSFCFLDIRSPGLGDTAMYLCATSSSPSLQETQYFGPGTRLLVL.